These 31 T cell receptor beta chains came from one sample sequenced in a study of STAT3 mutations in large granular lymphocyte leukemia. Study results and caveats: Every T-cell large granular lymphocyte leukemia patient had at least one immunodominant TCR beta clonotype.

This table comes from immunoSEQ multiplex PCR, and its TCRdb copy is limited to in-frame clones, with some not included. The sample contains about 2,600 clones, less than 70% of which appear only once. These TCRs are of unknown antigen specificity. The sample consisted of peripheral blood mononuclear cells. These receptors came from a man in his sixties with T-cell large granular lymphocyte leukemia. Some clones in this sample may be carry-over from other donors' samples.

This clone was counted only a few times. The chain recombines TRBV4-1 with TRBJ2-3, with a tentative D call TRBD2 (5 bases). Germline CDR1 reads MGHRA; CDR2 reads YSYEKL. Trimming cost V 4 bases and J 0 bases, with 8 bases left between them. CDR3 size: 14 residues. The CDR3 sequence is CASSPEGSTDTQYF. The DNA for the CDR3 is TGCGCCAGCAGCCCAGAGGGAAGCACAGATACGCAGTATTTT.

This clone has just one count. The V gene is TRBV29-1, the J gene TRBJ2-3; 7 bases are a match to TRBD2. V was pared by 3 bases and J by 3 bases, with 6 bases of the junction left unmatched. This CDR3 contains 14 residues. Germline loops: CDR1 SQVTM, CDR2 ANQGSEA. The CDR3 protein is CSVEPTSATDTQYF. The CDR3 bases are TGCAGCGTTGAGCCCACTAGCGCGACAGATACGCAGTATTTT.

CDR3 nucleotides: TGTGCCAGTAGTGACAGGGGGCGGAGCTCCTACGAGCAGTACTTC. Its translation: CASSDRGRSSYEQYF. The V and J genes are TRBV19 and TRBJ2-7; 10 nucleotides match TRBD1. Germline trimming cut 5 bases from V and 0 bases from J; bases unmatched to any gene: 4. Per germline, CDR1 LNHDA and CDR2 SQIVND (reference sequence). The CDR3 runs to 15 residues.

J is TRBJ2-7 and V is TRBV6-5; D is unclear. The ends were cut back, 10 bases at V and 3 bases at J, with 16 bases in the middle. Germline CDR1 is MNHEY and CDR2 is SVGAGI. The CDR3 consists of 13 residues. The CDR3 sequence: CATSRLGGYEQYV. CDR3 in DNA: TGTGCCACCTCCCGATTAGGCGGCTACGAGCAGTACGTC.

This clone has only a few counts. The chain carries TRBV4-1 and TRBJ2-1, with TRBD2 matching 7 bases. The CDR3 has 12 residues. V trimming: 4 bases; J trimming: 7 bases; junction bases outside the gene matches: 1. CDR1 MGHRA and CDR2 YSYEKL come from the germline V gene. The CDR3: CASSREGNEQFF. CDR3 nucleotide sequence: TGCGCCAGCAGCCGGGAGGGGAATGAGCAGTTCTTC.

V and J are TRBV18 and TRBJ2-1, with no clear D. V dropped 5 bases and J dropped 10 bases, with 12 bases sitting between them. This CDR3 region has 12 residues. Germline-derived CDR1 and CDR2 are KGHSH and LQKENI. The CDR3 DNA reads as TGTGCCAGCTCATCGACCCCTAGGGAGCAGTTCTTC. It is translated as CASSSTPREQFF. Full variable domain (missing parts from reference TRBV18 and TRBJ2-1): NAGVMQNPRHLVRRRGQEARLRCSPMKGHSHVYWYRQLPEEGLKFMVYLQKENIIDESGMPKERFSAEFPKEGPSILRIQQVVRGDSAAYFCASSSTPREQFFGPGTRLTVL.

The genes are TRBV5-4 and TRBJ1-3; tentatively, D is TRBD1 (6 bases). The V end lost 4 bases, the J end lost 4 bases, and 15 bases lay between the germline ends. The CDR3 spans 15 residues. CDR1 and CDR2 (germline): SGHNT, YYREEE (reference sequence). Written as DNA, the CDR3 is TGTGCCAGCAGCGGGGGCGGGGGATCAGGAAACACCATATATTTT. It is translated as CASSGGGGSGNTIYF.

This clone was detected only a few times. The chain combines TRBV28 with TRBJ1-5, with a weak D call TRBD1 (6 bases). V shed 4 bases and J shed 3 bases, with 13 bases lying between them. This CDR3 comprises 15 residues. CDR1 is MDHEN, CDR2 SYDVKM, per germline. The DNA for the CDR3 is TGTGCCAGCAGTTCACTCCGACAGGTCAATCAGCCCCAGCATTTT. This encodes CASSSLRQVNQPQHF. Full variable domain (remainder filled in from reference TRBV28 and TRBJ1-5): DVKVTQSSRYLVKRTGEKVFLECVQDMDHENMFWYRQDPGLGLRLIYFSYDVKMKEKGDIPEGYSVSREKKERFSLILESASTNQTSMYLCASSSLRQVNQPQHFGDGTRLSIL.

V usage is TRBV5-1 and J usage is TRBJ1-1; 9 bases map to TRBD1. V was clipped by 4 bases and J by 2 bases; unmatched bases: 9. The CDR3 spans 16 residues. CDR1 and CDR2 from the germline V gene are SGHRS and YFSETQ. This CDR3 reads CASSPGGTGINTEAFF. Here the CDR3 DNA reads TGCGCCAGCAGCCCCGGGGGGACAGGGATAAACACTGAAGCTTTCTTT.

V and J are TRBV30 and TRBJ1-4, with D possibly being TRBD1 (5 bases). The CDR3 runs to 12 residues. V was cut by 5 bases and J by 4 bases, with 8 bases left in between. Germline CDR1 GTSNPN, CDR2 SVGIG (reference sequence). CDR3 in amino acids: CAWGHRNEKLFF. For the CDR3, the DNA is TGTGCCTGGGGACACCGTAATGAAAAACTGTTTTTT.

This chain joins TRBV5-1 and TRBJ1-6; D is perhaps TRBD1 (5 bases). In germline, CDR1 is SGHRS, CDR2 YFSETQ. The CDR3 runs 16 residues. The V end was cut by 4 bases, the J end by 7 bases, with 18 bases between. As DNA, the CDR3 is TGCGCCAGCAGCCCCGAGGCAGGGCGACCGAATTCACCCCTCCACTTT. Translating gives CASSPEAGRPNSPLHF.

The rearrangement joins TRBV25-1 to TRBJ2-3, with D unresolved. This CDR3 comprises 12 residues. The V end was cut by 2 bases, the J end by 3 bases, with 3 bases between. Looked up from germline, CDR1 is MGHDK and CDR2 is SYGVNS. The CDR3 here is CASSELTDTQYF. The CDR3 region has the DNA TGTGCCAGCAGTGAACTGACAGATACGCAGTATTTT.

This clone appeared a few times. The J gene is TRBJ1-2, the V gene TRBV25-1; TRBD1 agrees at 10 bases. Germline V lookup: CDR1 MGHDK, CDR2 SYGVNS. The CDR3 totals 16 residues. J lost 4 bases, V lost 5 bases, and 10 bases had no gene match. CDR3 coding DNA: TGTGCCAGCAGTTTGGGACAGGGGCGCGAAATCTATGGCTACACCTTC. It yields the protein CASSLGQGREIYGYTF.

CDR3 in DNA: TGTGCTAGTGGTCCTCCCGGACAGCTTAGAGATACGCAGTATTTT. Amino acid sequence: CASGPPGQLRDTQYF. The chain employs TRBV12-5 and TRBJ2-3; the D gene is possibly TRBD1 (6 bases). Germline V lookup: CDR1 LGHNT, CDR2 FRNRAP. Between the trimmed V and J ends, which lost 5 bases and 5 bases, there was a span of 17 bases. The CDR3 length is 15 residues.

This clone was observed a few times. The gene calls are TRBV5-1 and TRBJ1-2; D possibly corresponds to TRBD1 (5 bases). Per the germline V gene, CDR1 is SGHRS and CDR2 is YFSETQ. The CDR3 is 13 residues long. Deletions cut 1 base from V and 8 bases from J, with 12 bases between. CDR3 sequence: CASSLTGGGGYTF. As DNA, the CDR3 is TGCGCCAGCAGCTTGACAGGCGGGGGGGGCTACACCTTC. Full variable domain (remainder filled in from reference TRBV5-1 and TRBJ1-2): KAGVTQTPRYLIKTRGQQVTLSCSPISGHRSVSWYQQTPGQGLQFLFEYFSETQRNKGNFPGRFSGRQFSNSRSEMNVSTLELGDSALYLCASSLTGGGGYTFGSGTRLTVV.

CDR3 in amino acids: CASSFGTGNQPQHF. The CDR3, as DNA: TGTGCCAGCAGCTTTGGGACAGGAAATCAGCCCCAGCATTTT. V usage is TRBV5-6 and J usage is TRBJ1-5; TRBD1 matches 8 bases. V gave up 2 bases and J gave up 4 bases; unmatched junction bases: 2. The CDR3 length is 14 residues. Germline V gives CDR1 SGHDT, CDR2 YYEEEE.

This clone appeared a few times. The chain links TRBV29-1 to TRBJ2-5, with TRBD2 matching over 11 bases. Germline trimming cut 3 bases from V and 5 bases from J; bases unmatched to any gene: 5. CDR3 size: 14 residues. Germline assignment: CDR1 SQVTM and CDR2 ANQGSEA. CDR3 amino acids: CSVETSGDVETQYF. CDR3 nucleotide sequence: TGCAGCGTTGAGACTAGCGGGGATGTGGAGACCCAGTACTTC.

This clone was counted between two and nine times. The chain employs TRBV29-1 and TRBJ2-1, with D possibly TRBD2 on 6 matching bases. The V gene's germline CDR1 is SQVTM and CDR2 ANQGSEA. The CDR3 has 12 amino acids. V was clipped by 5 bases and J by 7 bases, with 12 bases between them. The DNA for the CDR3 is TGCAGCGTTAACCGGGGGACTAATGAGCAGTTCTTC. This encodes CSVNRGTNEQFF.

This clone has only a few counts. This chain links TRBV5-8 with TRBJ1-1; TRBD1 agrees at 7 bases. The CDR3 extends over 17 amino acids. CDR1 SGHTS and CDR2 YDEGEE come from the germline V gene. The ends lost 1 base at V and 3 bases at J; junction bases unmatched: 12. The CDR3 nucleotides read TGTGCCAGCAGCTTGCGATCTGCCGCCGGGACAGACACTGAAGCTTTCTTT. This codes for CASSLRSAAGTDTEAFF. The full variable domain, rest sourced from reference TRBV5-8 and TRBJ1-1, is EAGVTQSPTHLIKTRGQQATLRCSPISGHTSVYWYQQALGLGLQFLLWYDEGEERNRGNFPPRFSGRQFPNYSSELNVNALELEDSALYLCASSLRSAAGTDTEAFFGQGTRLTVV.

The J gene is TRBJ2-3, the V gene TRBV2; no firm D call. Trimming shortened V by 7 bases and J by 11 bases, and 16 bases separated the two germline ends. The CDR3 is made up of 12 amino acids. Germline CDR1 reads SNHLY; CDR2 reads FYNNEI. The CDR3 bases are TGTGCCAGCATGGATCCACATGAGAAGCAGTATTTT. Amino acid sequence: CASMDPHEKQYF.

The V and J genes are TRBV9 and TRBJ2-5, with TRBD2 identical over 8 bases. The germline gives CDR1 SGDLS, CDR2 YYNGEE. CDR3 length equals 15 residues. V gave up 0 bases and J gave up 5 bases; unmatched junction bases: 6. The CDR3 DNA follows: TGTGCCAGCAGCGTAGGAGGCGGGGGGATCGAGACCCAGTACTTC. This encodes CASSVGGGGIETQYF.

The chain links TRBV29-1 to TRBJ1-1; D unclear. The V end was cut by 5 bases, the J end by 10 bases, with 20 bases between. This CDR3 comprises 13 residues. Germline V gene lookup returns CDR1 SQVTM and CDR2 ANQGSEA. The CDR3 region has the DNA TGCAGCGTTTTCGACGTGATGCGACCGGGAGCTTTCTTT. As protein: CSVFDVMRPGAFF.

CDR3 sequence: CARYGGTEAFF. The CDR3 DNA follows: TGTGCCCGCTATGGGGGGACTGAAGCTTTCTTT. The chain is built from TRBV30 and TRBJ1-1; tentatively, D is TRBD1 (5 bases). The CDR3 is 11 amino acids. Trimming shortened V by 8 bases and J by 5 bases, and 12 bases separated the two germline ends. The germline V gene encodes CDR1 GTSNPN and CDR2 SVGIG (reference sequence).

This clone was found once. The gene calls are TRBV30 and TRBJ1-1; D not resolved. The CDR3 loop spans 15 amino acids. Per the germline V gene, CDR1 is GTSNPN and CDR2 is SVGIG (reference sequence). V was pared by 2 bases and J by 3 bases, with 16 bases between. In DNA form, the CDR3 reads TGTGCCTGGAGTTTTGGGGAGGGAACGTACACTGAAGCTTTCTTT. Encoded protein: CAWSFGEGTYTEAFF.

The chain couples TRBV7-2 to TRBJ1-2; D gene uncertain. Germline lookup yields CDR1 SGHTA and CDR2 FQGNSA. CDR3 length: 15 amino acids. The V end lost 6 bases, the J end lost 0 bases, and 14 bases lay between the germline ends. The CDR3 sequence is CASRQAIGANYGYTF. In DNA form, the CDR3 reads TGTGCCAGCAGGCAAGCCATCGGAGCTAACTATGGCTACACCTTC.

The chain couples TRBV29-1 to TRBJ2-7; 7 nucleotides align to TRBD1. This CDR3 has 12 residues. V lost 6 bases, J lost 3 bases, and 5 bases stayed unmatched. Germline V lookup: CDR1 SQVTM, CDR2 ANQGSEA. CDR3 sequence reads: CSVRQGYYEQYF. The CDR3 DNA reads as TGCAGCGTCCGACAGGGCTACTACGAGCAGTACTTC.

For the CDR3, the DNA is TGTGCCAGTAGTGAGGGCGATCGACCCCAGCATTTT. Translating it yields CASSEGDRPQHF. This chain joins TRBV19 and TRBJ1-5; D gene uncertain. This CDR3 region has 12 residues. With 5 bases removed from V and 10 bases from J, the gap between germline ends came to 12 bases. Per the germline V gene, CDR1 is LNHDA and CDR2 is SQIVND (reference sequence). The full variable domain, completed using reference TRBV19 and TRBJ1-5, is DGGITQSPKYLFRKEGQNVTLSCEQNLNHDAMYWYRQDPGQGLRLIYYSQIVNDFQKGDIAEGYSVSREKKESFPLTVTSAQKNPTAFYLCASSEGDRPQHFGDGTRLSIL.

The CDR3 loop is CASSPADRDQQYF. Written as DNA, the CDR3 is TGTGCCAGCTCACCAGCCGACAGGGACCAGCAGTACTTC. The J gene is TRBJ2-7, the V gene TRBV18; 7 nucleotides match TRBD1. This CDR3 has 13 amino acids. Germline trimming cut 2 bases from V and 8 bases from J; bases unmatched to any gene: 6. Germline lookup yields CDR1 KGHSH and CDR2 LQKENI.

The chain employs TRBV9 and TRBJ1-1; D gene unclear. CDR3 size: 15 residues. Germline values: CDR1 SGDLS, CDR2 YYNGEE. Trimming pared 1 base from V and 1 base from J, leaving 11 bases between. The CDR3 DNA reads TGTGCCAGCAGCGTAAGCCCAGCTTCGAACACTGAAGCTTTCTTT. Translation: CASSVSPASNTEAFF.

This clone was picked up a small number of times. This chain links TRBV6-5 with TRBJ1-1, with D tentatively TRBD1 (5 bases). The germline V and J ends were trimmed by 5 bases and 3 bases, with 10 bases remaining between them. CDR1 is MNHEY and CDR2 is SVGAGI in the germline V gene. The CDR3 runs to 13 residues. DNA of the CDR3: TGTGCCAGCAGTAACCCAGGGTACACTGAAGCTTTCTTT. Its protein product is CASSNPGYTEAFF.

The chain joins TRBV4-2 to TRBJ2-3; 9 bases fit TRBD2. The CDR3 is made up of 14 amino acids. CDR1 LGHNA and CDR2 YNFKEQ come from the germline V gene. V gave up 6 bases and J gave up 4 bases; unmatched junction bases: 5. CDR3 nucleotides: TGTGCCAGCAGGTCCCGCGGGGGGGCAGATACGCAGTATTTT. This gives the protein CASRSRGGADTQYF.